This T cell receptor (beta chain) was obtained from a study of cytomegalovirus exposure and HLA in healthy donors (TCRdb year 2017). Broadly, across the study: According to an earlier analysis of several hundred of the donors, about 179 million T cells yielded over 100 million unique TCR beta sequences and 276 Gb of sequence data. To predict cytomegalovirus infection status, the study combined high-throughput TCR immunosequencing, statistical association of individual TCRs with disease status, and machine learning. The study aimed to test whether signatures of past pathogen exposure could be identified by cataloging public T cell receptors. HLA typing included class I and class II loci at four-digit resolution. Genome-wide SNP genotypes for about three fifths of the roughly 670 donors were used in a later genetic analysis, which treated that subset as a discovery cohort. Typing coverage differed by locus: A, B, C, DRB1 and DQB1 were typed in roughly 620-640 donors, DQA1 in 500 to 550, DPA1 in around 600, and DPB1 in just under 490. Of the approximately 400 genotyped donors, approximately 80% fell in the genetic ancestry cluster associated with self-reported Caucasian donors. All discovery cohort repertoires had been generated using a single sequencing platform. Donor age, sex, ethnicity and CMV serostatus were compiled together with the repertoire data. Besides the first cohort of under 700 subjects, a separate validation cohort made up of over 95 different subjects was used. Rather than drawing on any new phenotypic data, the later analysis identified candidate immune exposures from TCR beta sequences and the way those sequences occurred across donors. An earlier analysis of around 580 of the donors used high-throughput TCR beta sequencing to judge whether each TCR beta V gene segment behaved as functional or pseudogenic. An early release covering about 600 HLA-typed donors comprised about 320 gigabases of sequencing data and tens of millions of unique TCR sequences. Because of strong linkage in the cohort, a few DR-DQ haplotypes were treated as single units for association and clustering. A later analysis re-analyzed previously published TCR beta repertoires from about 730 donors and added high-resolution HLA genotyping to study TCR occurrence patterns. Among about 360 genotyped donors of the cohort, an average of around 240,000 unique TCR beta nucleotide sequences were sequenced per donor, roughly 20% of them non-productive. The study profiled the T cell repertoires of 550 to 700 subjects by immunosequencing and related them to cytomegalovirus serostatus.

This clone is a singleton in its sample. Its antigen remains unidentified. One base away there is no much larger clone; base qualities are not given. What the study reported, not specific to this receptor: According to a later genetic analysis, donors in an Asian-associated ancestry cluster had fewer N-insertions in productive TCRs than the approximately 610-donor mean. While some public TCRs were present in many individuals, most TCR sequences turned up only very rarely across donors. Cytomegalovirus status was reported to be diagnosed by the classifier with high specificity and sensitivity in both the original and validation cohorts. Assigning TCR associations to individual alleles was difficult when HLA alleles, especially DR and DQ, strongly co-occurred. A group of highly shared sequence variants was considered likely to be a technical artifact of the sequencing pipeline. In a later analysis, HLA-associated TCR beta chains were found to be more clonally expanded and to have lower generation probabilities than equally common non-associated chains. In an earlier analysis of roughly 560 of the donors, most TCR beta V segments were observed in productive rearrangements about 87% or about 30% of the time, broadly matching IMGT annotations. It was suggested by the authors that the approach could potentially be generalized to other disease states and immunological phenotypes. At a false discovery rate of 0.05, a later analysis linked 16,000 or so TCR beta sequences to specific HLA alleles. V-gene and J-gene trimming of TCR beta chains was associated with a missense DCLRE1C variant in a later genetic analysis, and the association was replicated in an independent cohort. In a later analysis, most CMV-associated TCR beta chains were found to appear HLA-restricted, with HLA associations seemingly driven largely by CMV exposure. Three of the identified cytomegalovirus-associated TCR beta chains were confirmed in vitro to be specific for cytomegalovirus antigens. The cohort was sequenced for TCR beta chains only, and without alpha or paired-chain data the features that could be detected were limited. A further reported finding was that TCR beta sequences accurately predicted the HLA-A and HLA-B alleles for most subjects in the first cohort. Several of the top co-occurrence clusters appeared to be linked to parvovirus B19, influenza, CMV and Epstein-Barr virus, according to a later analysis. Linkage disequilibrium might explain the correlated functional status among segregating V segments, but an unknown experimental factor could not be excluded. For the cohort, immune exposure information was limited to CMV serostatus. Because HLA typing was unavailable for some donors at each locus, only the typed subset was used in association tests. A total of roughly 160 TCR beta chains were listed by the study as associated with cytomegalovirus. About 17 rarely observed V segments, including chromosome 9 orphons, were excluded from the earlier analysis of almost 600 of the donors because counts were too low. According to a later analysis, TCR association rates differed among HLA loci, with DRB1 alleles showing the most associated TCRs and HLA-C alleles showing the fewest. Roughly uniform sequencing depth across donors was assumed in presence/absence analyses, although this assumption may not hold.

Libraries were prepared through the immunoSEQ multiplex PCR assay. The multiplex PCR relied on a mix of 60 forward primers for TCR Vbeta segments and 13 reverse primers for TCR Jbeta segments. The CDR3 region of rearranged TCR beta genes was amplified from genomic DNA with a multiplex PCR assay. Amplified TCR beta libraries were sequenced as 87-base-pair reads on the Illumina HiSeq System. On the study's bioinformatics: Across the 640 or so repertoires, a later analysis counted 78 million or so unique TCR beta chains, roughly 11 million of which were shared by at least two donors. To remove PCR and sequencing errors, raw reads were error-corrected and collapsed into unique sequences using a nearest-neighbor algorithm that merged closely related sequences. CDR3 sequences were aligned to IMGT reference sequences to assign V, D and J gene segments. For a sequence to be retained, a match of at least six nucleotides to both a V gene segment and a J gene segment was required. Rearrangements were classified as productive when the CDR3 lacked stop codons and remained in frame with V and J, and all other rearrangements were classified as non-productive. Following IMGT convention, CDR3 was defined as the stretch from the second conserved V-encoded cysteine to the conserved J-encoded phenylalanine. Sequences without an unambiguous match to a single V gene segment were excluded from the earlier analysis of 587 of the donors. An earlier analysis of 450 to 650 of the donors called V segments functional above 56.7% productive rearrangements and segregating when the between-donor standard deviation exceeded 5%. A statistical classification framework was built to diagnose cytomegalovirus status from the catalog of TCR beta chain sequences. A later analysis assigned V and J genes by comparing TCR nucleotide sequences with IMGT/GENE-DB human TR gene sequences. In a later analysis, CDR3 sequences and most-parsimonious VDJ recombination scenarios were assigned using the TCRdist pipeline. In a later analysis, every TCR beta chain was defined by the combination of its CDR3 amino acid sequence and its V-gene family, and reads without a unique V-gene family were dropped. In a later analysis, nearly 600 highly shared, low-generation-probability nucleotide sequences were removed to address suspected cross-contamination and a sequencing artifact. For each public chain, a later analysis derived a clonal expansion index from normalized ranks of inferred template counts within each repertoire. In a later analysis, generation probabilities were computed using a VDJ recombination model fitted to out-of-frame rearrangements, and the results were checked against IGoR. Hypergeometric tests were used in a later analysis to score TCR-TCR, TCR-HLA and TCR-CMV co-occurrence, with a repertoire-size bias correction applied to the TCR pairs. False discovery rates were estimated in a later analysis by permuting HLA or CMV assignments 20 times. A later analysis grouped co-occurring TCRs with DBSCAN, adding TCRdist sequence similarity when clustering within HLA-allele-positive subsets. Repertoires with fewer than 30,000 or more than 120,000 public chains were left out of co-occurrence clustering, as were a handful of repertoires with anomalous nucleotide sharing. The clones in this table, taken by TCRdb from immuneACCESS, are in-frame only. Not every clone is retained; where verified, under half of the shortfall comes from an unresolved V gene, and the cause of the rest is unknown. That table supplies the V and J calls and clone size; D and trimming were determined from the DNA. The sample has 65,000 or so clones on record, around 80% of them singletons. The ten largest account for approximately 2.9% of the sample.

The cohort consisted of 600 or so healthy bone marrow donors. Cohort members were all nominally healthy when sampled, although unrecorded immune exposures were likely present. The donor tested CMV seropositive and was one of the 289 seropositive cohort members. Every donor gave a peripheral blood sample, and the peripheral blood mononuclear cells from that sample were used for TCR beta sequencing. Genomic DNA extraction from the blood cell samples was performed with the Qiagen DNeasy Blood Extraction Kit. This TCR was recovered from a girl aged 5 to 17 in good health and CMV-seropositive. Specimen: PBMCs.

The DNA sequence is as follows: TGTGCCAGCAGTGAACCCCGGGACAGGGACTCCTACGAGCAGTACTTC. Translated, this gives CASSEPRDRDSYEQYF. In this chain, TRBV2 is recombined with TRBJ2-7, with 9 bases matching TRBD1. The CDR3 goes from the cysteine to the phenylalanine over 16 residues. Only the CDR3 part of the read is kept: 48 bases, read in frame from the first base. Trimming removed 2 bases from V and 0 bases from J; the gene matches leave 5 bases unexplained. The germline V gene encodes CDR1 SNHLY and CDR2 FYNNEI.